This TCR beta chain is from a study of T cells in Graves' hyperthyroidism and ophthalmopathy. Overall study findings and caveats: Before onset, by a median of around six months, the model predicted ophthalmopathy.

Concerning this clonotype itself: What it binds is unknown.

Amplification yielded TCR beta CDR3 regions, with RNA transcripts as the source. First-round RT-PCR with HTBI primers amplified the TCR CDR3 region. Using its own MiXCR run on the multiplex PCR reads, TCRdb lists one record per CDR3 protein. The sample shows 300,000 to 350,000 distinct CDR3 sequences, over 20% of them seen only once. The origin of this receptor is a woman aged 45-65 years with Graves' hyperthyroidism. Input material: blood.

CDR3 DNA: TGTGCCATCAGTGACCCGGGGCTAGCGGTAACCCCGGGGCAGTTCTTC. Its protein product is CAISDPGLAVTPGQFF. V is TRBV10-3 and J is TRBJ2-1, with 7 bases aligning to TRBD2. Trimming took 3 bases from V and 12 from J; bases not matched to a gene: 17. This CDR3 comprises 16 residues. Germline CDR1 ENHRY, CDR2 SYGVKD.